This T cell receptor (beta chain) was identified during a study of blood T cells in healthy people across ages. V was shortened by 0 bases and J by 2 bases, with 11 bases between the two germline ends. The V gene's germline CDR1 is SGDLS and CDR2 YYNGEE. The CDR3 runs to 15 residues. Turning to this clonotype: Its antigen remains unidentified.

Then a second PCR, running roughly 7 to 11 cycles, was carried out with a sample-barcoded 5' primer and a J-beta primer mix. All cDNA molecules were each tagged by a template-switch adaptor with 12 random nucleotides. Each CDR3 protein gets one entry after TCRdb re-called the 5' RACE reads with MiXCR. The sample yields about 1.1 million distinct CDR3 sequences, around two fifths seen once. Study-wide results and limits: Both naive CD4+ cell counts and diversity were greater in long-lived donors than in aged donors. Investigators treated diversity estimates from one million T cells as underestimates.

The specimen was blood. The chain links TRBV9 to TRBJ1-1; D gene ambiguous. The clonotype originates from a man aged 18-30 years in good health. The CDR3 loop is CASSVGGKPNTEAFF. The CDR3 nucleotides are TGTGCCAGCAGCGTAGGAGGGAAACCTAACACTGAAGCTTTCTTT.